Below are 17 T cell receptor beta chains sequenced from a single sample in a study of T cells in localized non-small cell lung cancer. Profiled with immunoSEQ multiplex PCR; TCRdb holds only in-frame clones, not every one. The sample has tens of thousands of clones; over 75% are singletons. Sequenced material: PBMCs, taken before any cancer treatment. The receptor set was obtained from a woman aged 35-70 years with stage II squamous cell lung carcinoma.

This clone came up once. CDR3 sequence reads: CASSPGETLNYGYTF. CDR3 nucleotide sequence: TGTGCCAGCAGCCCCGGGGAGACCCTTAACTATGGCTACACCTTC. The genes are TRBV13 and TRBJ1-2; D is ambiguous. Germline CDR1 and CDR2: PRHDT and FYEKMQ (reference sequence). V was trimmed by 5 bases and J by 1 base, leaving 14 bases between them. The CDR3 length is 15 residues.

This clone is a singleton in its sample. The gene calls are TRBV28 and TRBJ2-6, with D possibly matching TRBD1 (6 bases). Germline V CDR1 and CDR2: MDHEN, SYDVKM. V was clipped by 6 bases and J by 1 base, with 10 bases between them. This CDR3 is 15 amino acids long. The CDR3 reads CASRGRGSGANVLTF. The CDR3 coding sequence is TGTGCCAGCAGGGGCAGGGGTTCTGGGGCCAACGTCCTGACTTTC.

The chain is built from TRBV6-6 and TRBJ2-1, with a possible D match to TRBD1 (6 bases). The CDR3 is made up of 11 amino acids. Per the germline V gene, CDR1 is MNHNY and CDR2 is SVGAGI (reference sequence). The V and J ends lost 7 bases and 11 bases respectively, with 12 bases between them. CDR3 sequence reads: CASTEGDKQFF. The CDR3 coding sequence is TGTGCCAGCACCGAGGGGGATAAGCAGTTCTTC.

The rearrangement uses TRBV5-6 and TRBJ2-3; 11 bases align to TRBD2. CDR1 and CDR2 from the germline V gene are SGHDT and YYEEEE. Trimming took 6 bases from V and 4 from J; bases not matched to a gene: 10. The CDR3 spans 16 residues. The CDR3 spells CASTPWTSGLADTQYF. Here the CDR3 DNA reads TGTGCCAGCACCCCCTGGACTAGCGGGCTCGCAGATACGCAGTATTTT.

The chain has TRBV9 and TRBJ2-3, with a weak D call TRBD2 (6 bases). This CDR3 spans 14 amino acids. Trimming left V 4 bases short and J 2 bases short, with 11 bases between. Germline CDR1 is SGDLS and CDR2 is YYNGEE. Here the CDR3 DNA reads TGTGCCAGCAGCTTTACTAGCACCACAGATACGCAGTATTTT. Protein sequence: CASSFTSTTDTQYF.

The chain couples TRBV28 to TRBJ2-3; 9 nucleotides align to TRBD1. This CDR3 is built from 15 residues. Germline V gene sequence: CDR1 MDHEN, CDR2 SYDVKM. With V trimmed by 2 bases and J by 3 bases, 3 bases remained unmatched. The CDR3 protein is CASSLTGQGTDTQYF. The DNA for the CDR3 is TGTGCCAGCAGTTTAACGGGACAGGGAACAGATACGCAGTATTTT.

The chain uses TRBV5-6 and TRBJ1-1, with D unclear. The CDR3 runs 13 residues. Trimming left V 3 bases short and J 5 bases short, with 11 bases between. Germline loops: CDR1 SGHDT, CDR2 YYEEEE. This CDR3 is CASSYGGGTEAFF. CDR3 nucleotides: TGTGCCAGCAGCTACGGTGGAGGGACTGAAGCTTTCTTT.

This clone was seen only a few times. The chain has TRBV30 and TRBJ2-5; D gene uncertain. Trimming took off 0 bases at V and 1 base at J, with 3 bases between the two ends. Germline V gene lookup returns CDR1 GTSNPN and CDR2 SVGIG (reference sequence). The CDR3 length is 12 residues. This CDR3 is CAWSVLQETQYF. CDR3 nucleotides: TGTGCCTGGAGTGTGCTCCAAGAGACCCAGTACTTC.

This chain connects TRBV28 to TRBJ2-3; 8 bases match TRBD2. This CDR3 spans 16 amino acids. CDR1 and CDR2 from the germline V gene are MDHEN and SYDVKM. Losses at the gene ends were 1 base for V and 0 bases for J; bases not matched to a gene: 3. CDR3 DNA: TGTGCCAGCAGTTTATCGGGACTAGGGAGCACAGATACGCAGTATTTT. It translates to CASSLSGLGSTDTQYF.

The V call is TRBV6-1, the J call TRBJ1-5; a possible D gene is TRBD1 (6 bases). Germline V gene data show CDR1 as MNHNS and CDR2 as SASEGT. The CDR3 contains 13 residues. The V and J ends lost 7 bases and 5 bases respectively, with 12 bases between them. The CDR3: CASTQDSYQPQHF. CDR3 bases: TGTGCCAGCACCCAGGACAGCTATCAGCCCCAGCATTTT.

The chain is built from TRBV6-6 and TRBJ2-3, with D possibly TRBD2 on 5 matching bases. Germline CDR1 MNHNY, CDR2 SVGAGI (reference sequence). V gave up 3 bases and J gave up 0 bases, with 10 bases separating them. The CDR3 runs to 15 residues. The chain's CDR3 is CASSYGLKSTDTQYF. For the CDR3, the DNA is TGTGCCAGCAGTTATGGACTTAAAAGCACAGATACGCAGTATTTT.

The gene calls are TRBV18 and TRBJ1-1; D is uncertain. The CDR3 spans 14 residues. Germline CDR1 KGHSH, CDR2 LQKENI. V lost 3 bases, J lost 0 bases, and 8 bases lay in between. CDR3 residues: CASSPTTVNTEAFF. As DNA, the CDR3 is TGTGCCAGCTCACCGACGACGGTGAACACTGAAGCTTTCTTT.

The rearrangement uses TRBV25-1 and TRBJ2-1; D is possibly TRBD1 (6 bases). The CDR3 length is 17 residues. Trimming cost V 4 bases and J 7 bases, with 23 bases left between them. Germline V gene data show CDR1 as MGHDK and CDR2 as SYGVNS. The CDR3 nucleotides read TGTGCCAGCAGTGCCGGCTGGGGAAGTACGGGGACAAATGAGCAGTTCTTC. This sequence encodes CASSAGWGSTGTNEQFF.

The chain couples TRBV2 to TRBJ2-3, with D perhaps assigned TRBD1 or TRBD2 (6 bases each). CDR3 length: 15 residues. V lost 6 bases and J lost 3, with 16 bases in between. Per germline, CDR1 SNHLY and CDR2 FYNNEI. The CDR3 coding sequence is TGTGCCAGCAGAGGGGGGCTCGGCGGTACAGATACGCAGTATTTT. This sequence encodes CASRGGLGGTDTQYF.

The chain carries TRBV19 and TRBJ1-5, with TRBD1 as a possible D gene (6 bases). Deletions cut 4 bases from V and 5 bases from J, with 12 bases between. The CDR3 loop spans 14 amino acids. Germline V gene sequence: CDR1 LNHDA, CDR2 SQIVND (reference sequence). DNA of the CDR3: TGTGCCAGTAGTACAACAAACAGGGATCAGCCCCAGCATTTT. This translates into CASSTTNRDQPQHF. The variable domain in full, with the rest retrieved from reference TRBV19 and TRBJ1-5, is DGGITQSPKYLFRKEGQNVTLSCEQNLNHDAMYWYRQDPGQGLRLIYYSQIVNDFQKGDIAEGYSVSREKKESFPLTVTSAQKNPTAFYLCASSTTNRDQPQHFGDGTRLSIL.

The V gene is TRBV18, the J gene TRBJ2-7, with D perhaps TRBD1 or TRBD2 (5 bases each). This CDR3 is 15 amino acids long. The V and J ends lost 2 bases and 4 bases respectively, with 15 bases between them. Germline values: CDR1 KGHSH, CDR2 LQKENI. CDR3 protein: CASSPGTASGYEQYF. CDR3 nucleotides: TGTGCCAGCTCACCAGGGACGGCCTCCGGGTACGAGCAGTACTTC. Full variable domain (rest looked up from reference TRBV18 and TRBJ2-7): NAGVMQNPRHLVRRRGQEARLRCSPMKGHSHVYWYRQLPEEGLKFMVYLQKENIIDESGMPKERFSAEFPKEGPSILRIQQVVRGDSAAYFCASSPGTASGYEQYFGPGTRLTVT.

This chain uses TRBV7-2 with TRBJ2-3, with D perhaps being TRBD1 or TRBD2 (7 bases each). Germline V gene sequence: CDR1 SGHTA, CDR2 FQGNSA. The CDR3 is 16 amino acids. Trimming cost V 7 bases and J 0 bases, with 17 bases left between them. The CDR3 DNA is TGTGCCAGCACCAGGGGGAGGGGACCTAGCACAGATACGCAGTATTTT. Protein sequence: CASTRGRGPSTDTQYF.